The clone carrying this TCR beta chain was observed a handful of times. Its antigen remains unknown. The sample originates from a study of T cell repertoires in cytomegalovirus infection. About the study: TCR beta signatures that were public indicated CMV infection and matching HLA type. Study findings and constraints: Dominating the ex vivo response were HLA-C-restricted CMV-specific TCR beta clonotypes. Totalled public TCR beta family frequency picked out people who carried CMV plus the relevant HLA.

TCRdb processed the reads anew with MiXCR; each CDR3 protein has one entry. The sample has around 530,000 distinct CDR3 sequences, 16% seen once. CDR3 length: 13 amino acids. V lost 3 bases to trimming and J lost 7 bases, with 13 bases between them. Germline V gene data show CDR1 as WSHSY and CDR2 as SAAADI. Sequenced input: CD8+ T cells from PBMCs. This clonotype was obtained from a human donor in good health (CMV status not recorded). Some clones in this sample may be carry-over from other donors' samples. V is TRBV10-2 and J is TRBJ2-7, with D possibly TRBD1 on 7 matching bases. For the CDR3, the DNA is TGCGCCAGCAGTGACAGGGGGGTAGGGGAGCAGTACTTC. It is translated as CASSDRGVGEQYF.